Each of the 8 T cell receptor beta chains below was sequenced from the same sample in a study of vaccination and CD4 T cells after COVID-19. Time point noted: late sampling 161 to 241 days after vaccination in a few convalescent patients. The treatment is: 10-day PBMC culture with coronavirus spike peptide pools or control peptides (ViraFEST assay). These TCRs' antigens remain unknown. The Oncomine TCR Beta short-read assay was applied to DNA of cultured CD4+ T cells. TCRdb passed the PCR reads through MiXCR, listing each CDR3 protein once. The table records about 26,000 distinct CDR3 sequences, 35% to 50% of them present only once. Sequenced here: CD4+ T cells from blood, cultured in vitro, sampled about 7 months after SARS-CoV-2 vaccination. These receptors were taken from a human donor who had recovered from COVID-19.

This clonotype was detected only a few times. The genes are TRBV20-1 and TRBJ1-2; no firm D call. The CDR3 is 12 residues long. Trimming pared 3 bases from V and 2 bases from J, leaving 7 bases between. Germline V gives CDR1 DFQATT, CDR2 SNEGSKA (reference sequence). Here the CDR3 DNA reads TGCAGTGCTAGGGAAGCGAACTATGGCTACACCTTC. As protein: CSAREANYGYTF.

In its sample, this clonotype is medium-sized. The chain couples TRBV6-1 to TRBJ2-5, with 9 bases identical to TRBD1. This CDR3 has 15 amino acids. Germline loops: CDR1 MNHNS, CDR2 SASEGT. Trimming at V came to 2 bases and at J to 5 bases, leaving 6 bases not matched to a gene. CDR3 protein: CASSEQGDRVETQYF. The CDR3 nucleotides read TGTGCCAGCAGTGAACAAGGGGACAGGGTTGAGACCCAGTACTTC.

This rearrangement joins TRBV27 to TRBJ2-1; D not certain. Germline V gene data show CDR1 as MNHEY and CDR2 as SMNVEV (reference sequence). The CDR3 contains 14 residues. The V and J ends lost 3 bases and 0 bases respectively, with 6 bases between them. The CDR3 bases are TGTGCCAGCAGTTTCCTAAGCTCCTACAATGAGCAGTTCTTC. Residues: CASSFLSSYNEQFF.

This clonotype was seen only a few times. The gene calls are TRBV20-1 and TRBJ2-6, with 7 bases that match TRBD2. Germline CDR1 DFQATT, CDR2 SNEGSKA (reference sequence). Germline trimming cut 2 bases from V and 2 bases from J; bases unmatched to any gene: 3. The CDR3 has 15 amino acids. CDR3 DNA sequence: TGCAGTGCTAGATCCGGGACTACTGGGGCCAACGTCCTGACTTTC. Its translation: CSARSGTTGANVLTF.

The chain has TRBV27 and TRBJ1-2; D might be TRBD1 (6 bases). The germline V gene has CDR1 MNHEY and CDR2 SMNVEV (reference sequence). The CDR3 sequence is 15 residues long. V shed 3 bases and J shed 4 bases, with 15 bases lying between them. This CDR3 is CASSFDYRDVYGYTF. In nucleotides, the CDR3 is TGTGCCAGCAGTTTTGATTACAGGGACGTCTATGGCTACACCTTC.

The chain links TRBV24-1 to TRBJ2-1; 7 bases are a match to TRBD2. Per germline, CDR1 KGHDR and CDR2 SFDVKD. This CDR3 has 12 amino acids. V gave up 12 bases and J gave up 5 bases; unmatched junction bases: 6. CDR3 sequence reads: CAGKRDHNEQFF. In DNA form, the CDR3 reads TGTGCCGGTAAGCGGGACCACAATGAGCAGTTCTTC.

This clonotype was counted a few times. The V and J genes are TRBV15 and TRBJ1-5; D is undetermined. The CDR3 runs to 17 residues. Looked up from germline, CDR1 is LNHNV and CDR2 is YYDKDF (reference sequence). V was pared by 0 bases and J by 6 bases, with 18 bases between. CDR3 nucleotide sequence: TGTGCCACCAGCAGAGAAACGGGAGCTCTCAGAGGTCAGCCCCAGCATTTT. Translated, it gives CATSRETGALRGQPQHF.

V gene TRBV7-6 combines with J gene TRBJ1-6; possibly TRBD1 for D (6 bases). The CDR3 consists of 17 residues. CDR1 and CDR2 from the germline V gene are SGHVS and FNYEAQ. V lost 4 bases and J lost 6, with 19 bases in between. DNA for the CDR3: TGTGCCAGCAGCTCTTCCCCTACAGGGATGAGTAATTCACCCCTCCACTTT. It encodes CASSSSPTGMSNSPLHF.